Presented here are 5 T cell receptor beta chains from one specimen sequenced in a study of PD-L1 blockade in urothelial cancer. Noted time point: pretreatment peripheral blood. Using immunoSEQ multiplex PCR, the repertoire was profiled, and TCRdb retains in-frame clones only, with some absent. The sample has 95,000 or so clones; roughly 84% are singletons. The sample was PBMCs, taken around atezolizumab (anti-PD-L1) treatment. The receptors here all came from a man aged 55 to 70 with urothelial cancer.

The V gene is TRBV18, the J gene TRBJ1-1; D is unclear. Germline lookup yields CDR1 KGHSH and CDR2 LQKENI. The CDR3 is 13 amino acids. V lost 1 base and J lost 3, with 6 bases in between. The CDR3 here is CASSPRIDTEAFF. For the CDR3, the DNA is TGTGCCAGCTCACCACGAATAGACACTGAAGCTTTCTTT.

V gene TRBV7-6 combines with J gene TRBJ2-3, with 13 bases that match TRBD2. Germline V gene data show CDR1 as SGHVS and CDR2 as FNYEAQ. The ends lost 5 bases at V and 5 bases at J; junction bases unmatched: 13. There are 18 residues in the CDR3. The CDR3 spells CASSTGLAGLLGGDTQYF. The CDR3 coding sequence is TGTGCCAGCAGCACGGGACTAGCGGGACTTCTGGGCGGAGATACGCAGTATTTT. Variable domain in full (rest from reference TRBV7-6 and TRBJ2-3): GAGVSQSPRYKVTKRGQDVALRCDPISGHVSLYWYRQALGQGPEFLTYFNYEAQQDKSGLPNDRFSAERPEGSISTLTIQRTEQRDSAMYRCASSTGLAGLLGGDTQYFGPGTRLTVL.

The chain is built from TRBV9 and TRBJ2-5; 7 bases match TRBD1. Trimming removed 4 bases from V and 1 base from J; junction bases left unmatched: 7. Germline assignment: CDR1 SGDLS and CDR2 YYNGEE. The length of the CDR3 is 15 residues. The CDR3 loop reads CASSSQGEAQETQYF. The CDR3 DNA sequence: TGTGCCAGCAGCTCGCAGGGGGAAGCCCAAGAGACCCAGTACTTC. The variable domain in full, with the rest retrieved from reference TRBV9 and TRBJ2-5, is DSGVTQTPKHLITATGQRVTLRCSPRSGDLSVYWYQQSLDQGLQFLIQYYNGEERAKGNILERFSAQQFPDLHSELNLSSLELGDSALYFCASSSQGEAQETQYFGPGTRLLVL.

The V call is TRBV9, the J call TRBJ2-7; 10 bases agree with TRBD1. Trimming cost V 4 bases and J 3 bases; bases outside gene matches: 7. Germline CDR1 reads SGDLS; CDR2 reads YYNGEE. The CDR3 has 15 residues. The CDR3 DNA follows: TGTGCCAGCAGCCCGGGACAGGGGCCCCTCTACGAGCAGTACTTC. This gives the protein CASSPGQGPLYEQYF.

This clone was found once. The chain uses TRBV5-6 and TRBJ1-3; D is unclear. This CDR3 is built from 17 residues. With 4 bases removed from V and 0 bases from J, the gap between germline ends came to 17 bases. The germline V gene encodes CDR1 SGHDT and CDR2 YYEEEE. DNA for the CDR3: TGTGCCAGCAGCCCGGGTTCACCGCTAAACTCTGGAAACACCATATATTTT. Amino acid sequence: CASSPGSPLNSGNTIYF.